Shown below are 22 T cell receptor beta chains from a single sample sequenced in a study of cytomegalovirus exposure and HLA in healthy donors (dated 2017 in TCRdb). Receptor amplification or capture employed the immunoSEQ multiplex PCR assay. A mixture of 60 forward primers for TCR Vbeta segments and 13 reverse primers for TCR Jbeta segments was used in the multiplex PCR. In its TCRdb copy, this immuneACCESS table keeps in-frame sequences only and misses some clones. Where compared with another copy, unresolved V genes explain less than half of these, and the others have no known cause. This sample is represented by about 200,000 clones; more than 60% of them were singletons. The ten top clones hold 0.2% to 0.25% of the sample. Sequencing was done on a sample of PBMCs. These receptors all stem from a girl aged 2-9 years in good health and CMV-seronegative.

The chain uses TRBV25-1 and TRBJ2-5; the D is unclear. The CDR3 runs to 12 residues. V was shortened by 5 bases and J by 5 bases, with 9 bases between the two germline ends. The germline CDR1 and CDR2 sequences are MGHDK and SYGVNS. CDR3 residues: CASSLSQETQYF. The CDR3 nucleotides read TGTGCCAGCAGTCTGTCTCAGGAGACCCAGTACTTC. Looking up the rest from reference TRBV25-1 and TRBJ2-5 gives the full variable domain: EADIYQTPRYLVIGTGKKITLECSQTMGHDKMYWYQQDPGMELHLIHYSYGVNSTEKGDLSSESTVSRIRTEHFPLTLESARPSHTSQYLCASSLSQETQYFGPGTRLLVL.

This chain uses TRBV14 with TRBJ2-7; D might be TRBD2 (6 bases). V lost 1 base and J 2 bases, leaving 18 bases between the germline ends. The CDR3 has 17 amino acids. CDR1 and CDR2 from the germline V gene are SGHDN and FVKESK. The CDR3 DNA follows: TGTGCCAGCAGCCAAGGCGTACAGCAATCGGGAGCCTACGAGCAGTACTTC. It specifies CASSQGVQQSGAYEQYF.

This clone was observed a few times. V usage is TRBV2 and J usage is TRBJ1-1, with 10 bases fitting TRBD1. CDR1 SNHLY and CDR2 FYNNEI come from the germline V gene. V was clipped by 4 bases and J by 0 bases; unmatched bases: 5. This CDR3 comprises 16 residues. The CDR3 DNA reads TGTGCCAGCAGTGGGTGGACAGGGGGGATGAACACTGAAGCTTTCTTT. Encoded protein: CASSGWTGGMNTEAFF. Together with reference TRBV2 and TRBJ1-1, the CDR3 gives the full variable domain: EPEVTQTPSHQVTQMGQEVILRCVPISNHLYFYWYRQILGQKVEFLVSFYNNEISEKSEIFDDQFSVERPDGSNFTLKIRSTKLEDSAMYFCASSGWTGGMNTEAFFGQGTRLTVV.

This clone occurred once. The V and J genes are TRBV28 and TRBJ1-1; D might be TRBD1 (5 bases). The CDR3 length is 14 residues. The germline V and J ends were trimmed by 8 bases and 4 bases, with 17 bases remaining between them. Germline V CDR1 and CDR2: MDHEN, SYDVKM. The CDR3 nucleotides are TGTGCCAGCGGATTGTGGGGGGGGACCACTGAAGCTTTCTTT. Its protein product is CASGLWGGTTEAFF.

The V call is TRBV19, the J call TRBJ1-2; 7 positions match TRBD1. This CDR3 spans 12 amino acids. Germline CDR1 reads LNHDA; CDR2 reads SQIVND (reference sequence). Trimming removed 4 bases from V and 10 bases from J; junction bases left unmatched: 6. Here the CDR3 reads CASSKRTGAYTF. The CDR3 DNA reads as TGTGCCAGTAGTAAACGGACAGGCGCCTACACCTTC.

The J gene is TRBJ1-1, the V gene TRBV19; 12 bases fit TRBD1. Trimming cost V 8 bases and J 0 bases; bases outside gene matches: 4. CDR3 length equals 15 residues. The germline CDR1 and CDR2 sequences are LNHDA and SQIVND (reference sequence). The CDR3 coding sequence is TGTGCCAGTGGGGACAGGGGGCTCATGAACACTGAAGCTTTCTTT. Translated, it gives CASGDRGLMNTEAFF.

The chain uses TRBV7-2 and TRBJ1-6; 7 nucleotides match TRBD1. The trim removed 0 bases at V and 8 bases at J, leaving 7 bases unmatched. CDR1 and CDR2 (germline): SGHTA, FQGNSA. There are 16 residues in the CDR3. Written as DNA, the CDR3 is TGTGCCAGCAGCTTAGCGAGGGGGCGGGTGGATTCACCCCTCCACTTT. Translating gives CASSLARGRVDSPLHF.

This clone turned up a few times. The chain combines TRBV7-9 with TRBJ1-2, with D possibly being TRBD1 (5 bases). Germline lookup yields CDR1 SEHNR and CDR2 FQNEAQ (reference sequence). The CDR3 is 15 amino acids. V was clipped by 3 bases and J by 4 bases, with 15 bases between them. The CDR3 bases are TGTGCCAGCAGCTTCGGCAGGGAAAAGGGCTATGGCTACACCTTC. Its translation is CASSFGREKGYGYTF. The full variable domain, its missing parts supplied by reference TRBV7-9 and TRBJ1-2, is DTGVSQNPRHKITKRGQNVTFRCDPISEHNRLYWYRQTLGQGPEFLTYFQNEAQLEKSRLLSDRFSAERPKGSFSTLEIQRTEQGDSAMYLCASSFGREKGYGYTFGSGTRLTVV.

Regarding this clone: Other nucleotide sequences in the sample specify the same CDR3. V is TRBV5-6 and J is TRBJ1-6, with unresolved D. The CDR3 runs to 16 residues. Per the germline V gene, CDR1 is SGHDT and CDR2 is YYEEEE. V lost 4 bases and J 13 bases, leaving 24 bases between the germline ends. DNA for the CDR3: TGTGCCAGCAGCGTAGTTAGGGAGGGTAACCTCTCCCCCCTCCACTTT. The encoded protein is CASSVVREGNLSPLHF.

This rearrangement joins TRBV4-1 to TRBJ1-5; unclear D gene. The V end lost 8 bases, the J end lost 1 base, and 9 bases lay between the germline ends. The germline gives CDR1 MGHRA, CDR2 YSYEKL. The CDR3 extends over 13 amino acids. The DNA for the CDR3 is TGCGCCAGCTCCCTGGGCAGCAATCAGCCCCAGCATTTT. Protein product: CASSLGSNQPQHF.

The chain joins TRBV5-4 to TRBJ2-7, with TRBD2 identical over 13 bases. Germline V gene sequence: CDR1 SGHNT, CDR2 YYREEE (reference sequence). This CDR3 spans 16 amino acids. V trimming: 0 bases; J trimming: 2 bases; junction bases outside the gene matches: 2. The DNA of the CDR3 is TGTGCCAGCAGCTTGGGGACTAGCGGGGGAGCCTACGAGCAGTACTTC. Translating it yields CASSLGTSGGAYEQYF.

This clone was detected a few times. The rearrangement uses TRBV12-5 and TRBJ1-2; weak D call: TRBD1 (6 bases). The CDR3 covers 13 residues. Germline loops: CDR1 LGHNT, CDR2 FRNRAP. V shed 6 bases and J shed 8 bases, with 16 bases lying between them. CDR3 residues: CASGSQGWGGYTF. Here the CDR3 DNA reads TGTGCTAGTGGCTCACAGGGTTGGGGGGGCTACACCTTC.

The chain is built from TRBV4-1 and TRBJ1-4; a weak D match, TRBD1 (6 bases). V shed 4 bases and J shed 8 bases, with 20 bases lying between them. Germline assignment: CDR1 MGHRA and CDR2 YSYEKL. The CDR3 has 16 amino acids. CDR3 in DNA: TGCGCCAGCAGCCCTTACGGTCCCTCAGGGGAAGAAAAACTGTTTTTT. The encoded protein is CASSPYGPSGEEKLFF.

The genes are TRBV2 and TRBJ2-7; 7 bases map to TRBD1. Germline CDR1 SNHLY, CDR2 FYNNEI. V was pared by 6 bases and J by 5 bases, with 7 bases of the junction left unmatched. The CDR3 totals 13 residues. CDR3 protein: CASRNDRVHEQYF. CDR3 bases: TGTGCCAGCAGAAATGACAGGGTCCACGAGCAGTACTTC. Supplemented by reference TRBV2 and TRBJ2-7, the full variable domain reads EPEVTQTPSHQVTQMGQEVILRCVPISNHLYFYWYRQILGQKVEFLVSFYNNEISEKSEIFDDQFSVERPDGSNFTLKIRSTKLEDSAMYFCASRNDRVHEQYFGPGTRLTVT.

This clone is a singleton in its sample. V is TRBV7-5 and J is TRBJ1-4; the table gives TRBD1 as D, unverified against the DNA. TRBV7-5 is marked as a pseudogene. This CDR3 has 11 residues. The CDR3 loop reads CADRGPEKLFF. DNA for the CDR3: TGTGCAGACAGGGGCCCTGAAAAACTGTTTTTT.

The sample holds a few counts of this clone. The chain is built from TRBV6-1 and TRBJ1-2; D is possibly TRBD1 (6 bases). The V and J ends lost 1 base and 4 bases respectively, with 19 bases between them. The V gene's germline CDR1 is MNHNS and CDR2 SASEGT. The CDR3 is 17 residues long. This chain's CDR3 is CASSEDGKQGLSYGYTF. CDR3 nucleotide sequence: TGTGCCAGCAGTGAAGATGGAAAACAGGGTTTGAGCTATGGCTACACCTTC.

The gene calls are TRBV27 and TRBJ2-7; possibly TRBD2 for D (6 bases). With 6 bases removed from V and 5 bases from J, the gap between germline ends came to 17 bases. This CDR3 region has 14 residues. Germline V gives CDR1 MNHEY, CDR2 SMNVEV (reference sequence). The CDR3 region has the DNA TGTGCCAGCAGGACCGCCGGGACTCCGAACGAGCAGTACTTC. It translates to CASRTAGTPNEQYF.

The V gene is TRBV4-1, the J gene TRBJ2-1, with 8 bases that match TRBD2. Germline V CDR1 and CDR2: MGHRA, YSYEKL. The CDR3 contains 15 residues. The V gene end was trimmed by 3 bases and the J gene end by 7 bases; junction bases not matched to a gene: 8. CDR3 coding DNA: TGCGCCAGCAGCCATCATCCCAGCGGGAGTAATGAGCAGTTCTTC. Translation: CASSHHPSGSNEQFF.

This clone appeared a few times. The chain employs TRBV4-1 and TRBJ2-1, with D perhaps TRBD1 (6 bases). Per germline, CDR1 MGHRA and CDR2 YSYEKL. Trimming removed 0 bases at V and 2 bases at J, with 14 bases between. The CDR3 totals 17 residues. The CDR3 region is CASSQDPSGQPYNEQFF. The DNA for the CDR3 is TGCGCCAGCAGCCAAGACCCATCCGGACAGCCCTACAATGAGCAGTTCTTC.

This clone came up a few times. The chain combines TRBV5-1 with TRBJ2-1; 7 bases agree with TRBD1. V dropped 0 bases and J dropped 9; count of bases not matched to a gene: 6. The germline gives CDR1 SGHRS, CDR2 YFSETQ. CDR3 length: 14 residues. Here the CDR3 reads CASSLGQGIGEQFF. The CDR3 coding sequence is TGCGCCAGCAGCTTGGGACAGGGCATCGGTGAGCAGTTCTTC.

The chain has TRBV30 and TRBJ2-5; TRBD2 might be the D (6 bases). Germline V gives CDR1 GTSNPN, CDR2 SVGIG (reference sequence). V lost 5 bases and J lost 8, with 15 bases in between. The length of the CDR3 is 12 residues. The CDR3 protein is CAWAGTPVTQYF. CDR3 sequence (DNA): TGTGCCTGGGCGGGGACTCCCGTAACCCAGTACTTC.

The chain recombines TRBV30 with TRBJ1-5, with a tentative D call TRBD1 (6 bases). Germline assignment: CDR1 GTSNPN and CDR2 SVGIG (reference sequence). CDR3 length: 18 amino acids. Trimming took off 4 bases at V and 5 bases at J, with 27 bases between the two ends. Here the CDR3 DNA reads TGTGCCTGGACCCCACCACTAAAGGGGACAAAAACCCATCAGCCCCAGCATTTT. This gives the protein CAWTPPLKGTKTHQPQHF.